This passage covers 30 T cell receptor beta chains from one sample sequenced in a study of cytomegalovirus exposure and HLA in healthy donors. Amplification used 60 Vbeta primers and 13 Jbeta primers. Libraries were prepared by immunoSEQ multiplex PCR; TCRdb keeps only in-frame clonotypes and omits some of them. The data show over 110,000 clones, 82% seen once. Sequences were obtained from PBMCs. These receptors were collected from a male donor in good health and CMV-seronegative.

V usage is TRBV7-9 and J usage is TRBJ2-3; TRBD2 aligns across 7 bases. V shed 7 bases and J 4 bases; nucleotides not matched to a gene: 8. The germline gives CDR1 SEHNR, CDR2 FQNEAQ (reference sequence). This CDR3 spans 14 amino acids. CDR3 DNA: TGTGCCAGCACCCGGGGGGACTTTGCAGATACGCAGTATTTT. Translating it yields CASTRGDFADTQYF.

The chain combines TRBV7-9 with TRBJ2-1, with no clear D. Trimming removed 5 bases at V and 7 bases at J, with 12 bases between. CDR3 size: 13 residues. CDR1 is SEHNR, CDR2 FQNEAQ, per germline (reference sequence). The CDR3 spells CASSPLERNEQFF. The CDR3 DNA reads TGTGCCAGCAGCCCCCTCGAGAGGAATGAGCAGTTCTTC.

The chain couples TRBV7-9 to TRBJ2-7, with 12 bases fitting TRBD2. V trimming: 1 base; J trimming: 6 bases; junction bases outside the gene matches: 1. CDR1 is SEHNR and CDR2 is FQNEAQ in the germline V gene (reference sequence). The CDR3 is 14 residues long. CDR3 bases: TGTGCCAGCAGCTTAGGACTAGCGGGAGTCGAGCAGTACTTC. It is translated as CASSLGLAGVEQYF.

This clone has a single count. J is TRBJ1-2 and V is TRBV6-5; the D gene is possibly TRBD1 (5 bases). The CDR3 extends over 12 amino acids. Germline loops: CDR1 MNHEY, CDR2 SVGAGI. V was pared by 6 bases and J by 6 bases, with 11 bases between. The CDR3 region has the DNA TGTGCCAGCAGGGACTGGGGGGATGGCTACACCTTC. This translates into CASRDWGDGYTF.

DNA for the CDR3: TGTGCCAGCAGTTCCGGACAGGGAATCGCTGAAGCTTTCTTT. Protein product: CASSSGQGIAEAFF. The rearrangement uses TRBV27 and TRBJ1-1, with 8 bases fitting TRBD1. The CDR3 totals 14 residues. Germline V gene lookup returns CDR1 MNHEY and CDR2 SMNVEV (reference sequence). V gave up 4 bases and J gave up 6 bases; unmatched junction bases: 7.

As for this clone: Compared with germline, one end of the junction differs, possibly owing to a read error. V and J are TRBV28 and TRBJ1-1; D might be TRBD1 (5 bases). This CDR3 is 13 amino acids long. Germline CDR1 is MDHEN and CDR2 is SYDVKM. The CDR3 nucleotides read TGTACCAGCACACCTTGGGGGGGGACTGAAGCTTTCTTT. This codes for CTSTPWGGTEAFF.

The V gene is TRBV11-2, the J gene TRBJ2-7; 8 bases are shared with TRBD2. From germline, CDR1 is SGHAT and CDR2 FQNNGV. Unmatched junction bases numbered 1, after V lost 0 bases and J lost 3 bases. CDR3 size: 14 residues. CDR3 nucleotide sequence: TGTGCCAGCAGCTTAGAAGCGGGGGACTACGAGCAGTACTTC. Translation gives CASSLEAGDYEQYF.

This sequence joins TRBV6-5 and TRBJ1-3; D is ambiguous. V was pared by 6 bases and J by 4 bases, with 7 bases between. The CDR3 length is 12 residues. CDR1 is MNHEY, CDR2 SVGAGI, per germline. This CDR3 reads CASRSSGNTIYF. The CDR3 DNA sequence: TGTGCCAGCAGGTCAAGCGGAAACACCATATATTTT.

The V and J genes are TRBV19 and TRBJ2-1, with D maybe TRBD1 (5 bases). Germline loops: CDR1 LNHDA, CDR2 SQIVND (reference sequence). This CDR3 is 10 amino acids long. The germline V and J ends were trimmed by 9 bases and 7 bases, with 7 bases remaining between them. The CDR3 DNA reads TGTGCCAGCTCAGGGAATGAGCAGTTCTTC. It encodes CASSGNEQFF.

This chain joins TRBV5-4 and TRBJ2-1; perhaps TRBD1 as D (5 bases). Germline V lookup: CDR1 SGHNT, CDR2 YYREEE (reference sequence). The CDR3 runs to 11 residues. V was pared by 4 bases and J by 12 bases, with 11 bases between. CDR3 loop: CASSQGQGQFF. The CDR3 DNA sequence: TGTGCCAGCAGCCAAGGTCAGGGGCAGTTCTTC.

V usage is TRBV28 and J usage is TRBJ2-7, with 9 bases that match TRBD1. V was clipped by 4 bases and J by 5 bases; unmatched bases: 12. Germline-derived CDR1 and CDR2 are MDHEN and SYDVKM. This CDR3 is 16 amino acids long. For the CDR3, the DNA is TGTGCCAGCAGTTACCCAAGGGACAGGGACCTCCACGAGCAGTACTTC. Residues: CASSYPRDRDLHEQYF.

The chain employs TRBV7-2 and TRBJ1-5; D gene unclear. The CDR3 runs to 12 residues. V was pared by 2 bases and J by 5 bases, with 4 bases between. Germline CDR1 and CDR2: SGHTA and FQGNSA. CDR3 bases: TGTGCCAGCAGCTTACCGTATCAGCCCCAGCATTTT. Protein product: CASSLPYQPQHF.

The chain carries TRBV6-5 and TRBJ2-3; D call uncertain. V lost 7 bases and J lost 6, with 8 bases in between. This CDR3 is 11 amino acids long. CDR1 MNHEY and CDR2 SVGAGI come from the germline V gene. For the CDR3, the DNA is TGTGCCAGCACCAGGTCGGATACGCAGTATTTT. The encoded protein is CASTRSDTQYF.

The chain combines TRBV10-3 with TRBJ2-7, with 7 bases aligning to TRBD2. CDR3 length: 11 residues. Germline-derived CDR1 and CDR2 are ENHRY and SYGVKD. V trimming: 8 bases; J trimming: 3 bases; junction bases outside the gene matches: 1. The CDR3 sequence: CAIGGGYEQYF. Written as DNA, the CDR3 is TGTGCCATCGGGGGGGGCTACGAGCAGTACTTC.

The chain uses TRBV30 and TRBJ2-7; 7 positions agree with TRBD2. Germline CDR1 and CDR2: GTSNPN and SVGIG (reference sequence). The CDR3 spans 15 residues. CDR3 nucleotides: TGTGCTTATTATAGTCCCTTCCGGGGGGACTACGAGCAGTACTTC. It specifies CAYYSPFRGDYEQYF.

The V call is TRBV27, the J call TRBJ2-7, with D possibly TRBD1 on 5 matching bases. The V end was cut by 7 bases, the J end by 5 bases, with 15 bases between. This CDR3 is 13 amino acids long. Germline-derived CDR1 and CDR2 are MNHEY and SMNVEV (reference sequence). The chain's CDR3 is CASKQDSLHEQYF. CDR3 bases: TGTGCCAGCAAACAGGATTCCTTACACGAGCAGTACTTC.

In regard to this clone: One junction end does not reproduce the germline sequence, and a read error may be involved. V gene TRBV6-5 combines with J gene TRBJ1-1; TRBD1 aligns across 7 bases. This CDR3 spans 14 amino acids. Germline assignment: CDR1 MNHEY and CDR2 SVGAGI. CDR3 loop: CASSWRGQGTEASF. The CDR3 DNA follows: TGTGCCAGCAGCTGGAGGGGGCAGGGCACTGAAGCTTCCTTT.

With regard to this clone: One end of the junction is discordant with germline, which a read error may explain. The chain joins TRBV27 to TRBJ2-7; 10 bases are a match to TRBD2. Germline CDR1 is MNHEY and CDR2 is SMNVEV (reference sequence). The CDR3 totals 17 residues. The CDR3 here is CAGSLRLAGAFSYEQYF. CDR3 nucleotides: TGTGCCGGCAGTTTACGGCTAGCGGGGGCTTTCTCCTACGAGCAGTACTTC.

In this sample, this clone turned up a few times. This chain joins TRBV6-4 and TRBJ2-5, with 10 nucleotides matching TRBD2. The end of the DNA fits TRBJ2-7 better, so the J call may be wrong. Germline CDR1 and CDR2: MRHNA and SNTAGT. The length of the CDR3 is 16 residues. The CDR3 reads CARMRLAGVHSYEQYF. CDR3 nucleotides: TGTGCCAGGATGAGGCTAGCGGGAGTCCACTCCTACGAGCAGTACTTC.

V usage is TRBV30 and J usage is TRBJ2-7; a possible D gene is TRBD1 (6 bases). This CDR3 spans 12 amino acids. V was shortened by 5 bases and J by 4 bases, with 12 bases between the two germline ends. From germline, CDR1 is GTSNPN and CDR2 SVGIG (reference sequence). The CDR3 bases are TGTGCCTGGGGCTACAGGGCGTACGAGCAGTACTTC. This translates into CAWGYRAYEQYF. Full variable domain (outside the CDR3, taken from reference TRBV30 and TRBJ2-7): SQTIHQWPATLVQPVGSPLSLECTVEGTSNPNLYWYRQAAGRGLQLLFYSVGIGQISSEVPQNLSASRPQDRQFILSSKKLLLSDSGFYLCAWGYRAYEQYFGPGTRLTVT.

V and J are TRBV7-3 and TRBJ2-7, with a tentative D call TRBD2 (5 bases). The CDR3 is 14 residues long. The ends were cut back, 5 bases at V and 3 bases at J, with 14 bases in the middle. Germline V gene data show CDR1 as SGHTA and CDR2 as FQGTGA. The CDR3 sequence is CASSLSGGGYEQYF. The CDR3 nucleotides read TGTGCCAGCAGCCTGAGTGGAGGAGGCTACGAGCAGTACTTC.

This chain links TRBV7-3 with TRBJ1-2, with a weak D call TRBD1 (5 bases). CDR1 is SGHTA, CDR2 FQGTGA, per germline. This CDR3 has 13 amino acids. V was shortened by 4 bases and J by 8 bases, with 14 bases between the two germline ends. DNA for the CDR3: TGTGCCAGCAGCTCCACAGGCCTCGACGGCTACACCTTC. The encoded protein is CASSSTGLDGYTF.

The chain recombines TRBV20-1 with TRBJ2-7; a possible D gene is TRBD2 (5 bases). From germline, CDR1 is DFQATT and CDR2 SNEGSKA (reference sequence). The CDR3 sequence is 11 residues long. Trimming took 4 bases from V and 4 from J, leaving 8 bases between them. Written as DNA, the CDR3 is TGCAGTGCTACCACGGGGTACGAGCAGTACTTC. It yields the protein CSATTGYEQYF.

J is TRBJ2-3 and V is TRBV28; 7 nucleotides line up with TRBD2. V gave up 4 bases and J gave up 4 bases; unmatched junction bases: 8. The CDR3 extends over 15 amino acids. Germline assignment: CDR1 MDHEN and CDR2 SYDVKM. The CDR3 DNA sequence: TGTGCCAGCAGTTGGGAGGGAGTACAGGCAGATACGCAGTATTTT. Translation gives CASSWEGVQADTQYF.

The J gene is TRBJ2-7, the V gene TRBV4-3, with 7 bases fitting TRBD2. From germline, CDR1 is LGHNA and CDR2 YSLEER. This CDR3 is 15 amino acids long. The V gene end was trimmed by 4 bases and the J gene end by 4 bases; junction bases not matched to a gene: 10. This CDR3 reads CASSRTLELAYEQYF. CDR3 DNA: TGCGCCAGCAGCCGGACGCTCGAACTAGCGTACGAGCAGTACTTC.

This chain joins TRBV4-3 and TRBJ1-1, with D tentatively TRBD1 (5 bases). CDR3 length: 16 amino acids. The ends were cut back, 4 bases at V and 3 bases at J, with 18 bases in the middle. CDR1 is LGHNA, CDR2 YSLEER, per germline. In nucleotides, the CDR3 is TGCGCCAGCAGCCGAATCTTGGGGGGTACGGACACTGAAGCTTTCTTT. As protein: CASSRILGGTDTEAFF.

This rearrangement joins TRBV5-1 to TRBJ1-4; D ambiguous. Germline V CDR1 and CDR2: SGHRS, YFSETQ. V lost 0 bases and J 0 bases, leaving 6 bases between the germline ends. This CDR3 is 15 amino acids long. Written as DNA, the CDR3 is TGCGCCAGCAGCTTGGCCAGTCCAACTAATGAAAAACTGTTTTTT. Protein product: CASSLASPTNEKLFF.

This chain joins TRBV6-5 and TRBJ2-7; tentatively, D is TRBD1 (8 bases). Germline assignment: CDR1 MNHEY and CDR2 SVGAGI. The germline V and J ends were trimmed by 6 bases and 5 bases, with 17 bases remaining between them. CDR3 size: 14 residues. CDR3 nucleotide sequence: TGTGCCAGCAGACCTAGCGGACAGGGCGACGAGCAGTACTTC. Its translation: CASRPSGQGDEQYF.

The sample holds a few counts of this clone. V usage is TRBV5-6 and J usage is TRBJ1-2, with D unresolved. The CDR3 runs 15 residues. Germline V gene sequence: CDR1 SGHDT, CDR2 YYEEEE. The V end was cut by 4 bases, the J end by 4 bases, with 17 bases between. CDR3 amino acids: CASSPGEARVYGYTF. In DNA, the CDR3 is TGTGCCAGCAGCCCCGGGGAGGCAAGGGTCTATGGCTACACCTTC.

This rearrangement joins TRBV6-4 to TRBJ1-5; the D gene is possibly TRBD1 (6 bases). The V gene lost 6 bases and the J gene lost 2 bases, with 17 bases spanning the gap. This CDR3 region has 16 residues. CDR1 and CDR2 from the germline V gene are MRHNA and SNTAGT. CDR3 nucleotides: TGTGCCAGCAGGATCTTCAGGGGCCAGGGCAATCAGCCCCAGCATTTT. The encoded protein is CASRIFRGQGNQPQHF.